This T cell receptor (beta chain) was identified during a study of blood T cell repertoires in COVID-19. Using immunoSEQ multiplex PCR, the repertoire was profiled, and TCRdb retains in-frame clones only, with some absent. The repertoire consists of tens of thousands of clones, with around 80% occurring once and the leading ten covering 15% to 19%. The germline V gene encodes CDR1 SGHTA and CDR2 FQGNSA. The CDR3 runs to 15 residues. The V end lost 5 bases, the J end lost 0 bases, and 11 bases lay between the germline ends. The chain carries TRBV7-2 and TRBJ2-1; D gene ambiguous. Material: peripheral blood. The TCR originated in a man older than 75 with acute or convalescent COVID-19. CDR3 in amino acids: CASSPRWNSYNEQFF. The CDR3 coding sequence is TGTGCCAGCAGCCCGAGGTGGAACTCCTACAATGAGCAGTTCTTC.